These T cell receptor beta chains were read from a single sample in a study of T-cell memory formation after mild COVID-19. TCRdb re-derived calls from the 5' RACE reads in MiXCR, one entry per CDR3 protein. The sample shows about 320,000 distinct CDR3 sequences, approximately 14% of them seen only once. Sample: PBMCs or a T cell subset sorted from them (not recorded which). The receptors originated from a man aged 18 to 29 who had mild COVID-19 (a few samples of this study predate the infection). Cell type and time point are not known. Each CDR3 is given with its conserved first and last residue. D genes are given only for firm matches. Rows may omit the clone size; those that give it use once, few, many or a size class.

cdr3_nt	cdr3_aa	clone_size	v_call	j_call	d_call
TGTGCCACCTCGTATCGGACCGGGGAGCTGTTTTTT	CATSYRTGELFF	few	TRBV7-7	TRBJ2-2	NA
TGTGCCAGCAGTTTCCAGGGGTATGGGGACACTGAAGCTTTCTTT	CASSFQGYGDTEAFF	few	TRBV12-3/TRBV12-4	TRBJ1-1	NA
TGTGCCAGCAGCGCCCCCGTCGGAAACACCATATATTTT	CASSAPVGNTIYF	NA	TRBV9	TRBJ1-3	NA
TGTGCCAGCAGCTTAGTCGACAGGGGGAACACTGAAGCTTTCTTT	CASSLVDRGNTEAFF	NA	TRBV7-9	TRBJ1-1	TRBD1
TGCAGTGCTAGAGGCCTAGGAGGAGAGACCCAGTACTTC	CSARGLGGETQYF	NA	TRBV20-1	TRBJ2-5	NA
TGTGCCAGCAGTTACGCCTCCCGCGGGGTGAATGAGCAGTTCTTC	CASSYASRGVNEQFF	few	TRBV6-2/TRBV6-3	TRBJ2-1	NA
TGTGCCAGCAGCCCCGGCCTAGGGGCCTCAGCCACAGATACGCAGTATTTT	CASSPGLGASATDTQYF	NA	TRBV5-6	TRBJ2-3	NA
TGTGCCATCAGAGGGACACCAAATAATTCACCCCTCCACTTT	CAIRGTPNNSPLHF	NA	TRBV10-3	TRBJ1-6	NA
TGTGCCAGCAGTTTACGAGGACAGGCGTCAGGGCCCCAGCATTTT	CASSLRGQASGPQHF	few	TRBV12-3/TRBV12-4	TRBJ1-5	TRBD1
TGTGCCAGCAGCGCAAGCGGGACAGGGCATAATTCACCCCTCCACTTT	CASSASGTGHNSPLHF	NA	TRBV7-9	TRBJ1-6	TRBD1
TGTGCCAGCAGTGAGGACAGCTCCTACAATGAGCAGTTCTTC	CASSEDSSYNEQFF	many	TRBV27	TRBJ2-1	NA
TGCGCCAGCAACGCAGGGGCCCAGAACACTGAAGCTTTCTTT	CASNAGAQNTEAFF	NA	TRBV5-1	TRBJ1-1	NA
TGCGCCAGCAGCCAAGAGGTTGGCAGGGGAGAGACCCAGTACTTC	CASSQEVGRGETQYF	many	TRBV4-3	TRBJ2-5	NA
TGCGCCAGCAGCCAAGATCGCCTAGCGGGGGCCAACCAAGAGACCCAGTACTTC	CASSQDRLAGANQETQYF	few	TRBV4-1	TRBJ2-5	TRBD2
TGTGCCAGCAGCCATATCGACAGAGATGGCCAGCCCCAGCATTTT	CASSHIDRDGQPQHF	NA	TRBV4-2	TRBJ1-5	NA
TGTGCCAGCAGCCAAGTTGGGACCTCTGGAAACACCATATATTTT	CASSQVGTSGNTIYF	NA	TRBV4-2	TRBJ1-3	NA
TGTGCCAGCTCGTCCCGGGACCCACGGACAGATACGCAGTATTTT	CASSSRDPRTDTQYF	few	TRBV18	TRBJ2-3	NA
TGTGCCAGCAGTCACACGCTAACCCGGGACCCTTTTCGCGCAGATACGCAGTATTTT	CASSHTLTRDPFRADTQYF	few	TRBV6-2/TRBV6-3	TRBJ2-3	NA
TGTGCCATCGGACAGGGGAGTAAGATGGCCGGGGAGCTGTTTTTT	CAIGQGSKMAGELFF	few	TRBV10-3	TRBJ2-2	TRBD1
TGTGCCAGCAGCCCCGGGGGGAGGAGCAATCAGCCCCAGCATTTT	CASSPGGRSNQPQHF	few	TRBV7-9	TRBJ1-5	NA
TGCGCCAGCAGCCGGGGGGGCGCCGTCAATGAGCAGTTCTTC	CASSRGGAVNEQFF	NA	TRBV5-1	TRBJ2-1	TRBD2
TGCGCCAGCAGCCGCCGACTAGCGGGGAACTACAATGAGCAGTTCTTC	CASSRRLAGNYNEQFF	NA	TRBV4-1	TRBJ2-1	TRBD2
TGTGCCAGCAGCCCCATCTTGGGGATGAACACTGAAGCTTTCTTT	CASSPILGMNTEAFF	NA	TRBV12-3/TRBV12-4	TRBJ1-1	NA
TGTGCCAGCAGCTCCTTGGGCAGGGGTGAAGAGACCCAGTACTTC	CASSSLGRGEETQYF	NA	TRBV7-9	TRBJ2-5	NA
TGTGCCAGCGTGCCGGGCGGAGTTAGCACAGATACGCAGTATTTT	CASVPGGVSTDTQYF	few	TRBV7-6	TRBJ2-3	NA
TGTGCCAGCAGCCAAGGGGTCCTCCTTACAGGAAACACCATATATTTT	CASSQGVLLTGNTIYF	NA	TRBV4-2	TRBJ1-3	NA
TGTGCTAGTGGTTCAACCGGGCCCATGGGCGGGGAGCTGTTTTTT	CASGSTGPMGGELFF	NA	TRBV12-5	TRBJ2-2	NA
TGTGCCAGCGCATCAAGATGGGAGACCCAGTACTTC	CASASRWETQYF	few	TRBV6-2/TRBV6-3	TRBJ2-5	NA
TGTGCCAGCAAAGGCCCGACAGGCGATTATGGCTACACCTTC	CASKGPTGDYGYTF	NA	TRBV6-5	TRBJ1-2	NA
TGTGCCAGCAGCTTAGATGACAGGGGTTGGGGTAACTATGGCTACACCTTC	CASSLDDRGWGNYGYTF	few	TRBV7-3	TRBJ1-2	TRBD1
TGCGCCAGCAGTGAGTCGGGCCAGGGGATTAGGAACTATGGCTACACCTTC	CASSESGQGIRNYGYTF	NA	TRBV10-2	TRBJ1-2	NA
TGTGCCAGCAGTTACTACGAGACAGGGGGGTATGATACGCAGTATTTT	CASSYYETGGYDTQYF	NA	TRBV6-2/TRBV6-3	TRBJ2-3	TRBD1
TGCGCCAGCAGCCAAGGCCTTACGGACAGGCAAGAGACCCAGTACTTC	CASSQGLTDRQETQYF	NA	TRBV4-1	TRBJ2-5	TRBD1
TGTGCCAGCAGTGAAATGGGCGGTGAGGATACGCAGTATTTT	CASSEMGGEDTQYF	NA	TRBV2	TRBJ2-3	NA
TGTGCCAGTAGTATCGAAAGGGTTGGCTACACCTTC	CASSIERVGYTF	many	TRBV19	TRBJ1-2	NA
TGTGCCACCAGTTCGGACAGATCCACCGGGGAGCTGTTTTTT	CATSSDRSTGELFF	many	TRBV15	TRBJ2-2	NA
TGTGCCAGCAGCTTCGATCTTAGCTACGAGCAGTACTTC	CASSFDLSYEQYF	few	TRBV7-6	TRBJ2-7	NA
TGTGCCAGCAGCCACCCGGGGAACACTGAAGCTTTCTTT	CASSHPGNTEAFF	few	TRBV9	TRBJ1-1	NA
TGTGCCAGCAGTTCCTCAAGGACTAGCGGGGGATACCAAGAGACCCAGTACTTC	CASSSSRTSGGYQETQYF	NA	TRBV6-5	TRBJ2-5	TRBD2
TGCGCCAGCAGCCAAGTAGGTCTCGCGACTAGCGGGACAGATACGCAGTATTTT	CASSQVGLATSGTDTQYF	NA	TRBV4-1	TRBJ2-3	TRBD2
TGTGCCAGCAGCGTTACAGGCCAGAACACTGAAGCTTTCTTT	CASSVTGQNTEAFF	NA	TRBV9	TRBJ1-1	NA
TGTGCCAGCAGCTTACAACAGGGCATCGGGCAGCCCCAGCATTTT	CASSLQQGIGQPQHF	NA	TRBV7-2	TRBJ1-5	NA
TGTGCCACCAGTGATTTGGGACAGGGGGCTGAAGATACGCAGTATTTT	CATSDLGQGAEDTQYF	few	TRBV24-1	TRBJ2-3	TRBD1
TGTGCCAGCAGCCCCGGGACAGGGGGATCAAAACTGTTTTTT	CASSPGTGGSKLFF	NA	TRBV6-6	TRBJ1-4	TRBD1
TGTGCCAGCAGCTTAACTCTGTGGGACGAGCAGTACTTC	CASSLTLWDEQYF	few	TRBV7-3	TRBJ2-7	NA
TGCGCCAGCAGCTTGGAAACAGATAGGCAGCAGTTCTTC	CASSLETDRQQFF	few	TRBV5-1	TRBJ2-1	NA